The rows below give T cell receptor beta chains drawn from one sample of a study of cytomegalovirus exposure and HLA in healthy donors. Some clones are missing from TCRdb's copy, which holds only in-frame ones; the method was immunoSEQ multiplex PCR. The sample comprises approximately 130,000 clones, around three quarters of which are singletons, and approximately 3.6% rests with the top ten. Input material: PBMCs. These receptors were collected from a man aged 30 to 39 in good health and CMV-seronegative. Both conserved end residues are part of each CDR3. D genes are given only for firm matches. The size field is filled for only some rows; it gives once, few, many or a size class.

clone size: once; D gene: TRBD2; J gene: TRBJ2-3; V gene: TRBV4-3; CDR3 DNA: TGCGCCAGCAGCCCGGGACTAGCTCCTACGCAGTATTTT; CDR3 protein: CASSPGLAPTQYF
clone size: few; D gene: TRBD2; J gene: TRBJ2-5; V gene: TRBV27; CDR3 DNA: TGTGCCAGCAGTTTAGCTCTAGCGGGAGGAGTGGAGACCCAGTACTTC; CDR3 protein: CASSLALAGGVETQYF
clone size: few; D gene: -; J gene: TRBJ2-3; V gene: TRBV19; CDR3 DNA: TGTGCCAGTACCCGTGGGGCAGGAGGGCCAGATACGCAGTATTTT; CDR3 protein: CASTRGAGGPDTQYF
clone size: -; D gene: TRBD1; J gene: TRBJ2-2; V gene: TRBV2; CDR3 DNA: TGTGCCAGCAGTGTAGGGGGCGGATTGAACGAGAACACCGGGGAGCTGTTTTTT; CDR3 protein: CASSVGGGLNENTGELFF
clone size: -; D gene: TRBD2; J gene: TRBJ2-1; V gene: TRBV5-1; CDR3 DNA: TGCGCCAGCAGCCCGGGACTAGCGGTTTACAATGAGCAGTTCTTC; CDR3 protein: CASSPGLAVYNEQFF
clone size: -; D gene: -; J gene: TRBJ1-1; V gene: TRBV10-2; CDR3 DNA: TGCGCCAGCCGTACTGACACTGAAGCTTTCTTT; CDR3 protein: CASRTDTEAFF
clone size: -; D gene: TRBD1; J gene: TRBJ1-2; V gene: TRBV6-5; CDR3 DNA: TGTGCCAGCAATCCGACAGGGAACTATGGCTACACCTTC; CDR3 protein: CASNPTGNYGYTF
clone size: -; D gene: TRBD1; J gene: TRBJ1-2; V gene: TRBV9; CDR3 DNA: TGTGCCAGCAGCGTCACAGGGGGCAGTATGGATGGCTACACCTTC; CDR3 protein: CASSVTGGSMDGYTF
clone size: -; D gene: -; J gene: TRBJ2-2; V gene: TRBV19; CDR3 DNA: TGTGCCAGCCGACGGGCCCCATTGGCGGACAGGAACACCGGGGAGCTGTTTTTT; CDR3 protein: CASRRAPLADRNTGELFF
clone size: -; D gene: -; J gene: TRBJ2-2; V gene: TRBV19; CDR3 DNA: TGTGCCAGTAGTAGATTCGGGGCGAACACCGGGGAGCTGTTTTTT; CDR3 protein: CASSRFGANTGELFF